The TCR beta chain described here comes from a study of T cell responses to AZD1222 COVID-19 vaccine. The method was immunoSEQ multiplex PCR; TCRdb's version includes in-frame clones alone and lacks a portion of them. This table has tens of thousands of clones, approximately 92% appearing once. Trimming took 5 bases from V and 6 from J, leaving 19 bases between them. The CDR3 extends over 15 amino acids. Germline V gives CDR1 SEHNR, CDR2 FQNEAQ (reference sequence). The TCR originated in an adult who received the AZD1222 COVID-19 vaccine. This sequence joins TRBV7-9 and TRBJ1-2, with D possibly TRBD1 on 6 matching bases. Material: peripheral blood, obtained 28 days after the second AZD1222 dose. In nucleotides, the CDR3 is TGTGCCAGCAGCCAACCCGGGGGGGGCGTCCATGGCTACACCTTC. It codes for CASSQPGGGVHGYTF.